This is a list of T cell receptor beta chains from one sample in a study of CD8+CD57+ T cells in acquired aplastic anemia. TCRdb reprocessed the reads via MiXCR and lists one record per CDR3 protein. The table records just over 400,000 distinct CDR3 sequences, about 70% of them present only once. Sample: sorted CD4+, CD8+, or CD8+CD57+ T cells (not recorded which) from PBMCs. These receptors were collected from a human donor in good health, serving as a control. Each CDR3 is given with its conserved first and last residue. D genes are given only for firm matches. Clone size, where shown, is once, few, many, or a class for clones that have expanded.

CDR3 DNA: TGTGCCAGTAGCCTACCAGGGGGCAGTGAAGCCTTCTTT
CDR3 protein: CASSLPGGSEAFF
clone size: NA
V gene: TRBV19
J gene: TRBJ1-1
CDR3 length: 13
D gene: TRBD1

CDR3 DNA: TGTGCCAGTAGTAGAGACAATGGGCCGTTCTTC
CDR3 protein: CASSRDNGPFF
clone size: NA
V gene: TRBV15
J gene: TRBJ2-1
CDR3 length: 11
D gene: NA

CDR3 DNA: TGCAGCGTTGCCGGGACGCTAACCGACCAAGAGACCCAGTACTTC
CDR3 protein: CSVAGTLTDQETQYF
clone size: NA
V gene: TRBV29-1
J gene: TRBJ2-5
CDR3 length: 15
D gene: NA

CDR3 DNA: TGTGCCAGCAGCACGACTAGTACGGAGACCCAGTACTTC
CDR3 protein: CASSTTSTETQYF
clone size: few
V gene: TRBV7-2
J gene: TRBJ2-5
CDR3 length: 13
D gene: NA

CDR3 DNA: TGTGCCAGCAGTTACTCAGGGTTGTTCAGCTATGGCTACACCTTC
CDR3 protein: CASSYSGLFSYGYTF
clone size: many
V gene: TRBV6-6
J gene: TRBJ1-2
CDR3 length: 15
D gene: NA

CDR3 DNA: TGTGCCAGCAGTGAGGGGCAGACACAGGGGGATACGCAGTATTTT
CDR3 protein: CASSEGQTQGDTQYF
clone size: few
V gene: TRBV2
J gene: TRBJ2-3
CDR3 length: 15
D gene: TRBD1

CDR3 DNA: TGTGCCAGCAGCTCAACGGAAGGTCTAGGCAGCCCCAGCTTT
CDR3 protein: CASSSTEGLGSPSF
clone size: NA
V gene: TRBV7-3
J gene: TRBJ1-3
CDR3 length: 14
D gene: NA

CDR3 DNA: TGCGCCAGCAGCCTGGGACAGCGACCTACAACCACTGAAGCTTTCTTT
CDR3 protein: CASSLGQRPTTTEAFF
clone size: many
V gene: TRBV5-1
J gene: TRBJ1-1
CDR3 length: 16
D gene: TRBD1

CDR3 DNA: TGCGCCAGCAGTGAGTCTTTGGCGAACACTGAAGCTTTCTTT
CDR3 protein: CASSESLANTEAFF
clone size: NA
V gene: TRBV10-1
J gene: TRBJ1-1
CDR3 length: 14
D gene: NA

CDR3 DNA: TGTGCCAGCAGCCAAGCGGTCACTTCACCCCTCCACTTT
CDR3 protein: CASSQAVTSPLHF
clone size: many
V gene: TRBV3-1
J gene: TRBJ1-6
CDR3 length: 13
D gene: NA

CDR3 DNA: TGCAGTGTGACCAAGAATGGTCTCGGAAAGACCCAGTACTTC
CDR3 protein: CSVTKNGLGKTQYF
clone size: once
V gene: TRBV20-1
J gene: TRBJ2-5
CDR3 length: 14
D gene: NA

CDR3 DNA: TGTGCCAGCACCTCCAGGGTCGCGGGTGACCTCAGGACCCAGTACTTC
CDR3 protein: CASTSRVAGDLRTQYF
clone size: NA
V gene: TRBV6-1
J gene: TRBJ2-5
CDR3 length: 16
D gene: NA

CDR3 DNA: TGCGCCAGCAGCCTGAGGCAGGACAGTATTGAAGCTTTCTTT
CDR3 protein: CASSLRQDSIEAFF
clone size: NA
V gene: TRBV5-1
J gene: TRBJ1-1
CDR3 length: 14
D gene: NA

CDR3 DNA: TGCGCCAGCAGCCTCCGGCACAGTATTCATTCACATGGCCACTTT
CDR3 protein: CASSLRHSIHSHGHF
clone size: NA
V gene: TRBV7-8
J gene: TRBJ1-6
CDR3 length: 15
D gene: NA

CDR3 DNA: TGCGCCAGCAGCTTGGCGTGGGGCGCTTACGAGCAGTACTTC
CDR3 protein: CASSLAWGAYEQYF
clone size: NA
V gene: TRBV5-1
J gene: TRBJ2-7
CDR3 length: 14
D gene: NA

CDR3 DNA: TGTGCCAGCAGGGGGAGGGCCAGTCAGCCCCAGCATTTT
CDR3 protein: CASRGRASQPQHF
clone size: many
V gene: TRBV12-3/TRBV12-4
J gene: TRBJ1-5
CDR3 length: 13
D gene: NA

CDR3 DNA: TGTGCCAGCACGGCCGATATCTGTGGCGGCTACGTCCTGAATTTC
CDR3 protein: CASTADICGGYVLNF
clone size: NA
V gene: TRBV25-1
J gene: TRBJ2-7
CDR3 length: 15
D gene: NA

CDR3 DNA: TGTGCCAGCAGCTTGACGACAGGGTTGAGGTGGTCCGGCTACACCTTC
CDR3 protein: CASSLTTGLRWSGYTF
clone size: NA
V gene: TRBV2
J gene: TRBJ1-2
CDR3 length: 16
D gene: TRBD1

CDR3 DNA: TGTGCCAGCAGCTTGTGGAAGGAAAGAGGCCCAGTACTGTACTTC
CDR3 protein: CASSLWKERGPVLYF
clone size: NA
V gene: TRBV7-9
J gene: TRBJ2-7
CDR3 length: 15
D gene: NA

CDR3 DNA: TGTGCCAGCAGCCAAGATTGGGTATACACCGGGGAGCTGTTTTTT
CDR3 protein: CASSQDWVYTGELFF
clone size: few
V gene: TRBV5-6
J gene: TRBJ2-2
CDR3 length: 15
D gene: NA

CDR3 DNA: TGTGCCAGCAGCTTGCAGGGGAACACTGAACACAATGAGCAGTTCTTC
CDR3 protein: CASSLQGNTEHNEQFF
clone size: NA
V gene: TRBV5-1
J gene: TRBJ2-1
CDR3 length: 16
D gene: NA

CDR3 DNA: TGCAGTGCTAGACGGCTGAATGATGGAAAACTGTTTTTT
CDR3 protein: CSARRLNDGKLFF
clone size: NA
V gene: TRBV20-1
J gene: TRBJ1-4
CDR3 length: 13
D gene: NA

CDR3 DNA: TGTGCCAGCGGACTGGTAATTTCACCCCTCCACTTT
CDR3 protein: CASGLVISPLHF
clone size: many
V gene: TRBV6-6
J gene: TRBJ1-6
CDR3 length: 12
D gene: NA

CDR3 DNA: TGTGCCAGCAATAGACAGGGGGCAAGGACTGAAGCTTTCTTT
CDR3 protein: CASNRQGARTEAFF
clone size: many
V gene: TRBV5-8
J gene: TRBJ1-1
CDR3 length: 14
D gene: TRBD1

CDR3 DNA: TGTGCCAGCACTTCTACGGGTGACACAGATACGCAGTATTTT
CDR3 protein: CASTSTGDTDTQYF
clone size: NA
V gene: TRBV12-3/TRBV12-4
J gene: TRBJ2-3
CDR3 length: 14
D gene: NA

CDR3 DNA: TGTGCCAGTGGAACGGGACAGGCGATATACAATGAGCAGTTCTTC
CDR3 protein: CASGTGQAIYNEQFF
clone size: many
V gene: TRBV19
J gene: TRBJ2-1
CDR3 length: 15
D gene: TRBD1

CDR3 DNA: TGTGCCAGCAGTGAAAACGGTGTAGGGGGCGGCAATCAGCCCCAGCATTTT
CDR3 protein: CASSENGVGGGNQPQHF
clone size: NA
V gene: TRBV2
J gene: TRBJ1-5
CDR3 length: 17
D gene: TRBD1

CDR3 DNA: TGTGCCAGTAGTAGGAGACAGGGTGCTAACTATGGCTACACCTTC
CDR3 protein: CASSRRQGANYGYTF
clone size: many
V gene: TRBV19
J gene: TRBJ1-2
CDR3 length: 15
D gene: TRBD1

CDR3 DNA: TGTGCCGCAAGGCCTTCGGGGTTCTCCAATGAGCAGTTCTTC
CDR3 protein: CAARPSGFSNEQFF
clone size: NA
V gene: TRBV6-2/TRBV6-3
J gene: TRBJ2-1
CDR3 length: 14
D gene: NA

CDR3 DNA: TGCAGTGCCAGACAGGGATCGAACGCCGGGGAGCTGTTTTTT
CDR3 protein: CSARQGSNAGELFF
clone size: NA
V gene: TRBV20-1
J gene: TRBJ2-2
CDR3 length: 14
D gene: TRBD1

CDR3 DNA: TGCGCCAGCAGCGCCCAGGGAGGAACTAATGAAAAACTGTTTTTT
CDR3 protein: CASSAQGGTNEKLFF
clone size: NA
V gene: TRBV4-3
J gene: TRBJ1-4
CDR3 length: 15
D gene: NA

CDR3 DNA: TGTGCCAGTACGGGGGCCTGGGGAGAGACCCAGTACTTC
CDR3 protein: CASTGAWGETQYF
clone size: many
V gene: TRBV19
J gene: TRBJ2-5
CDR3 length: 13
D gene: NA

CDR3 DNA: TGCAGCGTCCTAAGGCCAGGGAGAGAGACCCAGTACTTC
CDR3 protein: CSVLRPGRETQYF
clone size: NA
V gene: TRBV29-1
J gene: TRBJ2-5
CDR3 length: 13
D gene: NA

CDR3 DNA: TGTGCCAGCAGCGTATTGGCGGCGGGGGACAATGAGCAGTTCTTC
CDR3 protein: CASSVLAAGDNEQFF
clone size: NA
V gene: TRBV9
J gene: TRBJ2-1
CDR3 length: 15
D gene: TRBD2

CDR3 DNA: TGTGCCAGCTCACCCCTCCCGTCTACTCGGGAGACCCAGTACTTC
CDR3 protein: CASSPLPSTRETQYF
clone size: many
V gene: TRBV18
J gene: TRBJ2-5
CDR3 length: 15
D gene: NA

CDR3 DNA: TGCGCCAGCAGCCAAGAATTCGAGACAGGCAAGCAGTTCTTC
CDR3 protein: CASSQEFETGKQFF
clone size: many
V gene: TRBV4-3
J gene: TRBJ2-1
CDR3 length: 14
D gene: NA

CDR3 DNA: TGTGCCAGCTGTGGTAGCAGGGACTTCAATGAAAAACTGTTTTTT
CDR3 protein: CASCGSRDFNEKLFF
clone size: NA
V gene: TRBV25-1
J gene: TRBJ1-4
CDR3 length: 15
D gene: NA

CDR3 DNA: TGCGCCAGCAGGCAGAGGGGGGATCCGGCAAATTCGCCCCTCCACTTT
CDR3 protein: CASRQRGDPANSPLHF
clone size: NA
V gene: TRBV7-2
J gene: TRBJ1-6
CDR3 length: 16
D gene: NA

CDR3 DNA: TGCAGCGTGAGATGGACGGGAACGGGTGAGCAGTTCTTC
CDR3 protein: CSVRWTGTGEQFF
clone size: NA
V gene: TRBV20-1
J gene: TRBJ2-1
CDR3 length: 13
D gene: NA

CDR3 DNA: TGTGCCAGCAGCCACCAAAGGACATTGGGGGCTTCCAACGAGCAGTACTTC
CDR3 protein: CASSHQRTLGASNEQYF
clone size: NA
V gene: TRBV7-9
J gene: TRBJ2-7
CDR3 length: 17
D gene: NA

CDR3 DNA: TGTGCCAGCAGCTGGTTTAGCGACGGAGGCTACACGTACTTC
CDR3 protein: CASSWFSDGGYTYF
clone size: NA
V gene: TRBV7-2
J gene: TRBJ2-7
CDR3 length: 14
D gene: NA

CDR3 DNA: TGTGCCAGCAGTTACACTGTCTTCCGGGGTGAGACCGGGGAGCTGTTTTTT
CDR3 protein: CASSYTVFRGETGELFF
clone size: many
V gene: TRBV6-5
J gene: TRBJ2-2
CDR3 length: 17
D gene: NA

CDR3 DNA: TGTGCTAGCAGCCGTAGACTAGCGGGGGACACCGGGGAGCTGTTTTTT
CDR3 protein: CASSRRLAGDTGELFF
clone size: many
V gene: TRBV7-7
J gene: TRBJ2-2
CDR3 length: 16
D gene: TRBD2

CDR3 DNA: TGCGCCAGCAGGACCTCACCGAACACTGAAGCTTTCTTT
CDR3 protein: CASRTSPNTEAFF
clone size: NA
V gene: TRBV10-1
J gene: TRBJ1-1
CDR3 length: 13
D gene: NA

CDR3 DNA: TGTGCCAGCAGCCCGCCGCAGGGTACCCCTTCCGAGCAGTACACCTTC
CDR3 protein: CASSPPQGTPSEQYTF
clone size: NA
V gene: TRBV7-2
J gene: TRBJ1-2
CDR3 length: 16
D gene: NA

CDR3 DNA: TGCAGCGTTGTGGCAGGGACCGGGGAGCTGTTTTTT
CDR3 protein: CSVVAGTGELFF
clone size: NA
V gene: TRBV29-1
J gene: TRBJ2-2
CDR3 length: 12
D gene: NA

CDR3 DNA: TGTGCCAGCAGCCCGAATGGAGCGGGGGGGACAGATACGCAGTATTTT
CDR3 protein: CASSPNGAGGTDTQYF
clone size: once
V gene: TRBV12-3/TRBV12-4
J gene: TRBJ2-3
CDR3 length: 16
D gene: TRBD2

CDR3 DNA: TGTGCCAGCAGCTTAAACAGTACTTACAATGAGCAGTTCTTC
CDR3 protein: CASSLNSTYNEQFF
clone size: NA
V gene: TRBV11-2
J gene: TRBJ2-1
CDR3 length: 14
D gene: NA

CDR3 DNA: TGTGCCAGCAGCCTGACGGGACAGGGGGAGGTCTATGGCTACACCTTC
CDR3 protein: CASSLTGQGEVYGYTF
clone size: NA
V gene: TRBV7-2
J gene: TRBJ1-2
CDR3 length: 16
D gene: TRBD1

CDR3 DNA: TGCGCCAGCAGCGGCGGGGGGGGAGGTGGCTACACCTTC
CDR3 protein: CASSGGGGGGYTF
clone size: NA
V gene: TRBV5-1
J gene: TRBJ1-2
CDR3 length: 13
D gene: NA

CDR3 DNA: TGTGCCAGCAGTTTAGTCCGGGGGACAGCTAATGAAAAACTGTTTTTT
CDR3 protein: CASSLVRGTANEKLFF
clone size: NA
V gene: TRBV11-2
J gene: TRBJ1-4
CDR3 length: 16
D gene: TRBD1

CDR3 DNA: TGCGCCAGCAGCCAAGTTCTCGGCTCCTACGAGCAGTACTTC
CDR3 protein: CASSQVLGSYEQYF
clone size: NA
V gene: TRBV4-3
J gene: TRBJ2-7
CDR3 length: 14
D gene: NA

CDR3 DNA: NA
CDR3 protein: CASSLRQGGSEQYFVPF
clone size: NA
V gene: TRBV2
J gene: TRBJ2-6
CDR3 length: 17
D gene: NA